These 7 T cell receptor beta chains were all obtained from the same sample, sequenced in a study of T cells after yellow fever vaccination. Each CDR3 protein is one row after TCRdb ran MiXCR on the 5' RACE reads. The sample carries roughly 79,000 distinct CDR3 sequences, more than 5.5% recorded once. The sequences come from CD8+ T cells sorted from PBMCs, collected roughly 10 days after the first yellow fever vaccination. These TCRs come from a man aged 18-30 years who received the YFV17D yellow fever vaccine.

In this sample, this clonotype turned up many times. The chain joins TRBV7-9 to TRBJ2-2; 9 bases agree with TRBD2. In germline, CDR1 is SEHNR, CDR2 FQNEAQ (reference sequence). CDR3 size: 16 residues. Germline trimming cut 3 bases from V and 0 bases from J; bases unmatched to any gene: 2. The CDR3 reads CASSFLAGANTGELFF. CDR3 DNA sequence: TGTGCCAGCAGCTTCTTAGCGGGGGCGAACACCGGGGAGCTGTTTTTT.

This clonotype was counted a few times. The rearrangement joins TRBV14 to TRBJ2-4; 14 bases align to TRBD2. In germline, CDR1 is SGHDN, CDR2 FVKESK. CDR3 length equals 19 residues. V gave up 2 bases and J gave up 0 bases; unmatched junction bases: 6. The CDR3 bases are TGTGCCAGCAGCCAATCCGGGACTAGCGGGGGTCTAGCCAAAAACATTCAGTACTTC. The encoded protein is CASSQSGTSGGLAKNIQYF.

This clonotype was observed at least ten times. The rearrangement uses TRBV6-1 and TRBJ1-1, with D possibly TRBD1 on 5 matching bases. This CDR3 has 12 amino acids. CDR1 and CDR2 (germline): MNHNS, SASEGT. Trimming left V 7 bases short and J 4 bases short, with 10 bases between. This chain's CDR3 is CASNGRGTEAFF. CDR3 in DNA: TGTGCCAGCAATGGGAGGGGCACTGAAGCTTTCTTT.

Worth noting for this clonotype: A much bigger clone sits one base away, suggesting this may be a read error. The V and J genes are TRBV12-3 or TRBV12-4 and TRBJ1-1, with 9 bases aligning to TRBD1. This CDR3 has 15 amino acids. The V and J ends lost 6 bases and 3 bases, in that order; junction bases with no gene match: 8. CDR3 protein: CASRPRQGEDTEAFF. As DNA, the CDR3 is TGTGCCAGCAGACCCAGACAGGGGGAGGACACTGAAGCTTTCTTT.

In its sample, this clonotype was seen a few times. The CDR3 region is CASSYSMTTGFCEQYV. As DNA, the CDR3 is TGTGCCAGCAGTTACTCGATGACTACAGGGTTCTGCGAGCAGTACGTC. This sequence joins TRBV6-5 and TRBJ2-7, with D maybe TRBD1 (6 bases). Looked up from germline, CDR1 is MNHEY and CDR2 is SVGAGI. V lost 0 bases to trimming and J lost 6 bases, with 18 bases between them. The CDR3 loop spans 16 amino acids.

In its sample, this clonotype was seen many times. The CDR3 sequence: CASSEGTTNEKLFF. The DNA of the CDR3 is TGTGCCAGCAGTGAAGGGACAACTAATGAAAAACTGTTTTTT. The chain uses TRBV2 and TRBJ1-4; no clear D gene. Germline V CDR1 and CDR2: SNHLY, FYNNEI. With 1 base removed from V and 0 bases from J, the gap between germline ends came to 3 bases. The CDR3 consists of 14 residues.

This clonotype was picked up many times. The V gene is TRBV7-9, the J gene TRBJ2-5; tentatively, D is TRBD2 (7 bases). This CDR3 spans 14 amino acids. Germline V gives CDR1 SEHNR, CDR2 FQNEAQ (reference sequence). V was clipped by 4 bases and J by 4 bases, with 13 bases between them. CDR3 sequence (DNA): TGTGCCAGCAGCTGGGGGCCGGGGGGAGAGACCCAGTACTTC. This translates into CASSWGPGGETQYF.